The sequence of this T cell receptor (beta chain) was determined in a study of blood T cell repertoires in COVID-19. Turning to the study itself: Samples representing acute and convalescent COVID-19 were sourced from the United States, Italy and Spain. The cDNA or gDNA used as material had been derived from T cells, B-cell-depleted T cells, or PBMCs.

Per the original data handling: The assay estimated nucleated cells by amplifying reference gene primers. Generated by immunoSEQ multiplex PCR, the TCRdb table keeps only in-frame clones and is missing some. V and J calls plus clone size are reproduced from that table; the DNA served to infer D and trimming. This table holds over 200,000 clones, around 88% found once. Recruits, aged about 18 to 89 years, lived in 20 to 30 US areas. CDR3 size: 17 residues. Germline trimming cut 0 bases from V and 0 bases from J; bases unmatched to any gene: 6. From germline, CDR1 is SGDLS and CDR2 YYNGEE. This chain uses TRBV9 with TRBJ1-3; TRBD1 matches 7 bases. The sequence was obtained from a woman between 35 and 50 years old with acute COVID-19. The material sequenced was PBMCs or T cells enriched from blood (not recorded which). In DNA form, the CDR3 reads TGTGCCAGCAGCGTAGAGGAGGGGGCCGTCTCTGGAAACACCATATATTTT. Translated: CASSVEEGAVSGNTIYF.